This TCR beta chain comes out of a study of shared clonotypes between healthy human individuals. The V end lost 0 bases, the J end lost 3 bases, and 5 bases lay between the germline ends. The V gene's germline CDR1 is SGDLS and CDR2 YYNGEE. The CDR3 sequence is 13 residues long. Points from the study as a whole: Memory subsets generally showed lower estimated richness than naive subsets. Against clonotypes common to all four donors, non-shared ones had lower generation probabilities.

This clone was detected only once. Its cognate antigen is unknown. Other DNA sequences in the sample encode the same CDR3. Researchers ran the assay at a deep level. Genomic DNA from each subset was divided evenly over several immunoSEQ plates. Clones were sequenced by immunoSEQ multiplex PCR, and TCRdb holds only the in-frame ones, with some missing. The sample lists roughly 380,000 clones; 96% were seen once. The TCR comes from a man aged 25 to 40 in good health. This chain joins TRBV9 and TRBJ2-3; TRBD1 or TRBD2 may be the D gene (5 bases each). The sequencing input was memory CD8+ T cells sorted from blood. Indicated subset: CD45RO+ cells pooled with CCR7-negative TemRA cells. The CDR3 coding sequence is TGTGCCAGCAGCGTAGGGGGGACAGATACGCAGTATTTT. Encoded protein: CASSVGGTDTQYF.